This T cell receptor beta chain derives from a study of blood T cell repertoires in COVID-19. Study summary: The United States, Italy and Spain provided the acute and convalescent COVID-19 samples. T cells, B-cell-depleted T cells, or PBMCs supplied cDNA or gDNA.

This CDR3 is built from 16 residues. The V gene end was trimmed by 5 bases and the J gene end by 3 bases; junction bases not matched to a gene: 10. Looked up from germline, CDR1 is SGHVS and CDR2 is FQNEAQ. In the source study's methods: By means of reference gene primer amplification, nucleated cell counts were estimated. The method was immunoSEQ multiplex PCR; TCRdb's version includes in-frame clones alone and lacks a portion of them. Clonal size and the V and J genes are those of that table, whereas D and trimming came from the DNA. The sample holds over 200,000 clones, over 80% seen once. Sequencing input: peripheral blood. The chain employs TRBV7-8 and TRBJ1-3; 7 nucleotides match TRBD1. This clonotype was sampled from a human donor in a cohort sampled during active COVID-19. In nucleotides, the CDR3 is TGTGCCAGCAGCCCACATCCCGGGACAGTTGGAAACACCATATATTTT. Translating it yields CASSPHPGTVGNTIYF.